The clone carrying this TCR beta chain was picked up many times. The CDR3 has 19 residues. The trim removed 0 bases at V and 0 bases at J, leaving 10 bases unmatched. Germline V CDR1 and CDR2: MNHEY, SVGEGT. MiXCR, run by TCRdb on the 5' RACE reads, gives a single entry per CDR3 protein. The sample holds 150,000 or so distinct CDR3 sequences, around 3.4% seen once. This specimen belongs to a study of identical twins. V gene TRBV6-2 or TRBV6-3 combines with J gene TRBJ2-7, with TRBD2 identical over 11 bases. This TCR came from a man between 18 and 35 years old in good health. The sequenced material came from memory T cells sorted from blood. This CDR3 reads CASSYSFPSGRTSSYEQYF. The CDR3 DNA reads TGTGCCAGCAGTTACTCGTTCCCTAGCGGGAGGACGAGCTCCTACGAGCAGTACTTC.